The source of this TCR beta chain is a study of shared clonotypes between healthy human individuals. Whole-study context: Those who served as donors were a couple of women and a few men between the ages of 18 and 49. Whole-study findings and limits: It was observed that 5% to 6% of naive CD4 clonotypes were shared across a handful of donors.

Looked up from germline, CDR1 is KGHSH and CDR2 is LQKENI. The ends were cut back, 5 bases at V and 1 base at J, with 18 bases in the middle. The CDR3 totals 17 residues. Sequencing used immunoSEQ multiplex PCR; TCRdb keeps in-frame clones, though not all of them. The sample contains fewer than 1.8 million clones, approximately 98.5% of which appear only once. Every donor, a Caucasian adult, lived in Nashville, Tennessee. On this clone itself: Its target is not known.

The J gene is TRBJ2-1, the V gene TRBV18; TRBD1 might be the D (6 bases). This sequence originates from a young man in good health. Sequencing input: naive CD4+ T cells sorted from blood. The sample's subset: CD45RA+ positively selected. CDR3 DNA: TGTGCCAGCTCATCTGTTGTGGCGAGGGGGTCCTACAATGAGCAGTTCTTC. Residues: CASSSVVARGSYNEQFF.